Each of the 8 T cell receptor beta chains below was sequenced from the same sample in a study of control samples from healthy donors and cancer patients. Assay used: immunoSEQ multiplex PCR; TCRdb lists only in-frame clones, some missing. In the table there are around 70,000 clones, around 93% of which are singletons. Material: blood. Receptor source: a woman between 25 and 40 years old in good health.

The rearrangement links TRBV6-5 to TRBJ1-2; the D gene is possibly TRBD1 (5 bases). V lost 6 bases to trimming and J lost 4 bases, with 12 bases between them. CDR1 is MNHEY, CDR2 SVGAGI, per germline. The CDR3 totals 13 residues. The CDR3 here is CASSPRVGYGYTF. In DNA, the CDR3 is TGTGCCAGCAGCCCCAGGGTGGGCTATGGCTACACCTTC.

CDR3 nucleotides: TGTGCCAGCAGTCTGGACAGGGTAGAGACCCAGTACTTC. Protein: CASSLDRVETQYF. The gene calls are TRBV28 and TRBJ2-5; the match to TRBD1 covers 8 bases. Germline assignment: CDR1 MDHEN and CDR2 SYDVKM. After removal of 5 bases from V and 4 bases from J, the junction contained 3 bases not matched to a gene. The CDR3 spans 13 residues.

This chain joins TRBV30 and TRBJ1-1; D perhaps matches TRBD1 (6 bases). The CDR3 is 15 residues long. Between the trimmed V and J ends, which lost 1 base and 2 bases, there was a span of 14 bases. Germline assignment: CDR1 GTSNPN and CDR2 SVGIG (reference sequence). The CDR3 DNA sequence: TGTGCCTGGAGTGCCCTAGGGGGGTTCAACACTGAAGCTTTCTTT. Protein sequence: CAWSALGGFNTEAFF. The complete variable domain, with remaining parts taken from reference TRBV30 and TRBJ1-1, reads SQTIHQWPATLVQPVGSPLSLECTVEGTSNPNLYWYRQAAGRGLQLLFYSVGIGQISSEVPQNLSASRPQDRQFILSSKKLLLSDSGFYLCAWSALGGFNTEAFFGQGTRLTVV.

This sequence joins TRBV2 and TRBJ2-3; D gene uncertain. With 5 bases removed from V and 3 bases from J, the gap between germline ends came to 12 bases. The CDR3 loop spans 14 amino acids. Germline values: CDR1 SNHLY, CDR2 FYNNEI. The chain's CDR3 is CASSNTRQTDTQYF. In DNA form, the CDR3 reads TGTGCCAGCAGTAATACCAGGCAAACAGATACGCAGTATTTT.

CDR3: CASSRKPTGYDNSPLHF. Written as DNA, the CDR3 is TGTGCCAGCAGCCGCAAGCCGACAGGGTACGACAATTCACCCCTCCACTTT. The chain has TRBV5-6 and TRBJ1-6, with 7 bases fitting TRBD1. V gave up 4 bases and J gave up 7 bases; unmatched junction bases: 14. Germline lookup yields CDR1 SGHDT and CDR2 YYEEEE. The CDR3 is 17 residues long.

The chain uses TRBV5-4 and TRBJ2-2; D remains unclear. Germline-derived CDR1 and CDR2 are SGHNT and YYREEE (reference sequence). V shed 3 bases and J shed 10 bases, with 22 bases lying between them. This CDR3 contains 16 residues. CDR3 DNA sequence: TGTGCCAGCAGCTCCCACCGGGCCTCAGAGGACGAGGAGCTGTTTTTT. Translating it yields CASSSHRASEDEELFF.

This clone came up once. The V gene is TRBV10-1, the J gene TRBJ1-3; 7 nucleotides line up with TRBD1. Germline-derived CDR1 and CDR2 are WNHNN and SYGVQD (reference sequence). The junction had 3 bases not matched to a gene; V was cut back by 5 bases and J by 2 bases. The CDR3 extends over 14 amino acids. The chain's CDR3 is CASSPDRAGNTIYF. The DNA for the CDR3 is TGCGCCAGCAGTCCCGACAGGGCTGGAAACACCATATATTTT.

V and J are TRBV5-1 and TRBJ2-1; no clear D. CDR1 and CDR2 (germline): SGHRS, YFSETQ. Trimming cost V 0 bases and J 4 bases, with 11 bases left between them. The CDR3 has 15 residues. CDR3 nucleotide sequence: TGCGCCAGCAGCTTGGGTGCAGCTACTTACAATGAGCAGTTCTTC. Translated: CASSLGAATYNEQFF.